The 6 T cell receptor beta chains below were found in one sample sequenced in a study of blood T cell repertoires in COVID-19. The assay was immunoSEQ multiplex PCR, and TCRdb's table has in-frame clones only and misses some. The profile shows fewer than 80,000 clones, roughly 89% of them singletons. The sample comprised peripheral blood. The receptor source for this set is a man aged 30 to 45 with acute or convalescent COVID-19.

The V gene is TRBV27, the J gene TRBJ2-3, with D perhaps TRBD2 (6 bases). V was shortened by 4 bases and J by 4 bases, with 18 bases between the two germline ends. This CDR3 region has 16 residues. Germline V gene data show CDR1 as MNHEY and CDR2 as SMNVEV (reference sequence). The CDR3 sequence is CASSSLRGIRADTQYF. The DNA for the CDR3 is TGTGCCAGCAGTTCACTACGGGGGATTAGGGCAGATACGCAGTATTTT.

The chain joins TRBV6-6 to TRBJ2-1, with TRBD1 matching 7 bases. The V gene's germline CDR1 is MNHNY and CDR2 SVGAGI (reference sequence). Unmatched junction bases numbered 6, after V lost 10 bases and J lost 0 bases. This CDR3 spans 14 amino acids. CDR3: CATNRGTSYNEQFF. DNA for the CDR3: TGTGCCACCAACAGGGGAACCTCCTACAATGAGCAGTTCTTC.

This chain connects TRBV5-1 to TRBJ2-7; 8 nucleotides line up with TRBD2. Per germline, CDR1 SGHRS and CDR2 YFSETQ. The CDR3 has 15 amino acids. With 4 bases clipped from V and 4 bases from J, the junction kept 10 bases outside the gene matches. Here the CDR3 DNA reads TGCGCCAGCAGCGGGACCTTTGCGGGAGGTTACGAGCAGTACTTC. Its protein product is CASSGTFAGGYEQYF.

The rearrangement joins TRBV4-1 to TRBJ1-1; TRBD1 might be the D (5 bases). The CDR3 totals 15 residues. The ends were cut back, 4 bases at V and 0 bases at J, with 12 bases in the middle. The germline gives CDR1 MGHRA, CDR2 YSYEKL. CDR3: CASSPRQLMNTEAFF. CDR3 coding DNA: TGCGCCAGCAGCCCCAGACAGCTGATGAACACTGAAGCTTTCTTT.

The gene calls are TRBV27 and TRBJ2-7; 8 positions match TRBD1. The germline V gene encodes CDR1 MNHEY and CDR2 SMNVEV (reference sequence). The CDR3 extends over 14 amino acids. With 6 bases clipped from V and 2 bases from J, the junction kept 6 bases outside the gene matches. DNA for the CDR3: TGTGCCAGCAGCCGCGGACAGGGCCCCTACGAGCAGTACTTC. Its protein is CASSRGQGPYEQYF.

This chain joins TRBV2 and TRBJ1-4, with D perhaps TRBD1 (5 bases). The CDR3 consists of 12 residues. V was trimmed by 2 bases and J by 7 bases, leaving 5 bases between them. CDR1 is SNHLY, CDR2 FYNNEI, per germline. DNA of the CDR3: TGTGCCAGCAGTGAACAGGGTGAAAAACTGTTTTTT. This gives the protein CASSEQGEKLFF.